One sample yielded the 30 T cell receptor beta chains listed below, sequenced in a study of blood T cell repertoires in COVID-19. The protocol was immunoSEQ multiplex PCR, while the TCRdb copy is restricted to in-frame clones and leaves out a portion. The repertoire holds roughly 75,000 clones, with roughly 91% as singletons. Input material: peripheral blood. These TCRs come from a man aged 55 to 70 with acute or convalescent COVID-19.

V gene TRBV6-1 combines with J gene TRBJ1-1, with D possibly being TRBD1 (5 bases). Per germline, CDR1 MNHNS and CDR2 SASEGT. V was shortened by 0 bases and J by 0 bases, with 8 bases between the two germline ends. This CDR3 region has 15 residues. CDR3 protein: CASSEAGLLNTEAFF. The DNA for the CDR3 is TGTGCCAGCAGTGAAGCGGGGCTGCTGAACACTGAAGCTTTCTTT.

J is TRBJ2-7 and V is TRBV7-9, with TRBD1 matching 7 bases. Germline assignment: CDR1 SEHNR and CDR2 FQNEAQ (reference sequence). The V and J ends lost 3 bases and 4 bases, in that order; junction bases with no gene match: 6. There are 14 residues in the CDR3. Here the CDR3 reads CASSFRDRPYEQYF. Written as DNA, the CDR3 is TGTGCCAGCAGCTTCCGGGACAGACCTTACGAGCAGTACTTC.

The CDR3 DNA is TGTGCCAGTAGTATCTCCCGTCGCGGCGGCGCTGAGCAGTACTTC. As protein: CASSISRRGGAEQYF. The V gene is TRBV19, the J gene TRBJ2-7; D ambiguous. In germline, CDR1 is LNHDA, CDR2 SQIVND (reference sequence). V was pared by 3 bases and J by 7 bases, with 19 bases between. The CDR3 runs to 15 residues.

The V call is TRBV4-2, the J call TRBJ1-5; perhaps TRBD1 as D (6 bases). The germline V gene has CDR1 LGHNA and CDR2 YNFKEQ. CDR3 length: 13 residues. V was clipped by 4 bases and J by 4 bases, with 8 bases between them. The CDR3 spells CASSPDRNQPQHF. In nucleotides, the CDR3 is TGTGCCAGCAGCCCGGACAGAAATCAGCCCCAGCATTTT.

V is TRBV7-9 and J is TRBJ2-1, with a tentative D call TRBD1 (6 bases). Deletions cut 7 bases from V and 7 bases from J, with 20 bases between. There are 15 residues in the CDR3. Germline CDR1 and CDR2: SEHNR and FQNEAQ (reference sequence). The CDR3 loop reads CASTLRMGALNEQFF. The CDR3 nucleotides are TGTGCCAGCACCCTAAGAATGGGGGCCCTAAATGAGCAGTTCTTC.

V and J are TRBV5-1 and TRBJ2-2; perhaps TRBD1 as D (5 bases). Per the germline V gene, CDR1 is SGHRS and CDR2 is YFSETQ. V lost 1 base and J lost 2, with 12 bases in between. The CDR3 is 16 residues long. CDR3 loop: CASSLLSRANTGELFF. The CDR3, as DNA: TGCGCCAGCAGCTTGCTTTCCAGGGCAAACACCGGGGAGCTGTTTTTT.

The DNA of the CDR3 is TGTGCCAGCAGTCCCTGGACAGGGTTTGGGGAAAAACTGTTTTTT. This sequence encodes CASSPWTGFGEKLFF. The chain recombines TRBV27 with TRBJ1-4; TRBD1 matches 8 bases. Germline CDR1 and CDR2: MNHEY and SMNVEV (reference sequence). The junction had 10 bases not matched to a gene; V was cut back by 5 bases and J by 8 bases. The CDR3 is 15 amino acids.

The chain recombines TRBV5-6 with TRBJ2-2; D gene unclear. V gave up 4 bases and J gave up 4 bases, with 11 bases separating them. Germline V gene lookup returns CDR1 SGHDT and CDR2 YYEEEE. The CDR3 has 14 residues. CDR3 protein: CASSLMTSTGELFF. CDR3 sequence (DNA): TGTGCCAGCAGCCTTATGACAAGCACCGGGGAGCTGTTTTTT. The full variable domain, with the rest looked up from reference TRBV5-6 and TRBJ2-2, is DAGVTQSPTHLIKTRGQQVTLRCSPKSGHDTVSWYQQALGQGPQFIFQYYEEEERQRGNFPDRFSGHQFPNYSSELNVNALLLGDSALYLCASSLMTSTGELFFGEGSRLTVL.

This chain connects TRBV14 to TRBJ2-4, with 7 bases identical to TRBD1. There are 16 residues in the CDR3. J lost 1 base, V lost 4 bases, and 7 bases had no gene match. Germline V lookup: CDR1 SGHDN, CDR2 FVKESK. CDR3 region: CASSPWTGLAKNIQYF. CDR3 in DNA: TGTGCCAGCAGCCCCTGGACAGGTCTTGCCAAAAACATTCAGTACTTC.

The chain has TRBV5-4 and TRBJ2-5, with 7 bases fitting TRBD1. Germline V CDR1 and CDR2: SGHNT, YYREEE (reference sequence). The V gene end was trimmed by 4 bases and the J gene end by 3 bases; junction bases not matched to a gene: 6. This CDR3 spans 14 amino acids. CDR3 sequence (DNA): TGTGCCAGCAGCAAACGGGACAGCGAAGAGACCCAGTACTTC. Protein sequence: CASSKRDSEETQYF.

The J gene is TRBJ2-7, the V gene TRBV9; D unclear. V lost 10 bases and J 1 base, leaving 27 bases between the germline ends. The CDR3 is made up of 17 amino acids. CDR1 and CDR2 (germline): SGDLS, YYNGEE. The CDR3 here is CAPAAPHYGFRSYEQYF. The CDR3 coding sequence is TGTGCCCCTGCCGCCCCTCACTACGGTTTCCGTTCCTACGAGCAGTACTTC.

V and J are TRBV15 and TRBJ1-4; D ambiguous. The germline V gene encodes CDR1 LNHNV and CDR2 YYDKDF (reference sequence). The CDR3 sequence is 15 residues long. The germline V and J ends were trimmed by 4 bases and 7 bases, with 16 bases remaining between them. CDR3 residues: CATSKLNSGGEKLFF. The CDR3 DNA is TGTGCCACCAGCAAATTAAACTCGGGTGGTGAAAAACTGTTTTTT.

DNA of the CDR3: TGTGCCAGCAGCACTAAGACTAGCGGGGGGGCTGCGAACACCGGGGAGCTGTTTTTT. Translation: CASSTKTSGGAANTGELFF. This chain connects TRBV7-3 to TRBJ2-2, with 14 bases lining up with TRBD2. Germline-derived CDR1 and CDR2 are SGHTA and FQGTGA. Germline trimming cut 5 bases from V and 0 bases from J; bases unmatched to any gene: 8. The CDR3 has 19 residues.

The CDR3: CASSARGTSGETQNEQFF. The CDR3 DNA follows: TGTGCCAGCAGCGCGAGGGGGACTAGCGGGGAGACCCAGAATGAGCAGTTCTTC. The chain carries TRBV9 and TRBJ2-1; 13 nucleotides align to TRBD2. The junction had 13 bases not matched to a gene; V was cut back by 3 bases and J by 7 bases. This CDR3 region has 18 residues. In germline, CDR1 is SGDLS, CDR2 YYNGEE.

The chain employs TRBV4-2 and TRBJ2-1; 7 bases fit TRBD2. From germline, CDR1 is LGHNA and CDR2 YNFKEQ. J lost 7 bases, V lost 6 bases, and 12 bases had no gene match. This CDR3 is built from 15 residues. Here the CDR3 DNA reads TGTGCCAGCAGTCCTAGCGGCCCCGTGGGGAATGAGCAGTTCTTC. It yields the protein CASSPSGPVGNEQFF.

The CDR3 DNA sequence: TGCGCCAGCAGCTTGGCGCCTCGGTTTTCCTATGGCTACACCTTC. Protein sequence: CASSLAPRFSYGYTF. V and J are TRBV5-1 and TRBJ1-2; D gene ambiguous. Germline V gene lookup returns CDR1 SGHRS and CDR2 YFSETQ. The CDR3 is 15 residues long. Trimming took off 0 bases at V and 4 bases at J, with 13 bases between the two ends.

The chain has TRBV18 and TRBJ1-1; D gene ambiguous. In germline, CDR1 is KGHSH, CDR2 LQKENI. The CDR3 has 14 amino acids. Trimming left V 2 bases short and J 2 bases short, with 9 bases between. CDR3: CASSPSSVNTEAFF. CDR3 in DNA: TGTGCCAGCTCACCAAGTTCAGTTAACACTGAAGCTTTCTTT.

The chain links TRBV18 to TRBJ1-1, with D perhaps matching TRBD1 (5 bases). Trimming took off 3 bases at V and 6 bases at J, with 11 bases between the two ends. The CDR3 spans 13 residues. CDR1 is KGHSH, CDR2 LQKENI, per germline. CDR3 nucleotide sequence: TGTGCCAGCTCACCTAGTGACAGAGCTGAAGCTTTCTTT. Translating it yields CASSPSDRAEAFF.

The gene calls are TRBV2 and TRBJ1-4, with a possible D match to TRBD1 (5 bases). The germline V gene encodes CDR1 SNHLY and CDR2 FYNNEI. Trimming took 8 bases from V and 7 from J, leaving 17 bases between them. The CDR3 spans 14 residues. CDR3 DNA sequence: TGTGCCAGCGGCCAGGGCGTTTGGGGTGAAAAACTGTTTTTT. This sequence encodes CASGQGVWGEKLFF.

The rearrangement links TRBV29-1 to TRBJ2-7; 9 nucleotides align to TRBD1. J gave up 2 bases and V 8 bases, and 10 bases lay outside the gene matches. The germline gives CDR1 SQVTM, CDR2 ANQGSEA. The CDR3 is 14 amino acids. The CDR3 nucleotides are TGCAGCTACCACACCGGGACAGGGCCCTACGAGCAGTACTTC. Amino acid sequence: CSYHTGTGPYEQYF.

The chain carries TRBV7-9 and TRBJ2-7; D may be TRBD1 (6 bases). The germline V gene has CDR1 SEHNR and CDR2 FQNEAQ (reference sequence). The CDR3 is 15 residues long. V lost 5 bases to trimming and J lost 4 bases, with 18 bases between them. Written as DNA, the CDR3 is TGTGCCAGCAGCCCACGGGGTCTAGGGGGTTACGAGCAGTACTTC. Its protein product is CASSPRGLGGYEQYF.

The chain couples TRBV6-5 to TRBJ2-2, with 9 bases matching TRBD1. Germline CDR1 reads MNHEY; CDR2 reads SVGAGI. The CDR3 has 14 residues. V shed 7 bases, J shed 5 bases, and the junction held 5 bases outside the gene matches. CDR3 sequence reads: CASKGQGGTGELFF. Written as DNA, the CDR3 is TGTGCCAGCAAGGGACAGGGAGGAACCGGGGAGCTGTTTTTT.

Details on this clone: The junction and the germline gene differ at one end; a read error may be behind it. The chain combines TRBV28 with TRBJ2-1, with 7 positions matching TRBD1. Germline CDR1 reads MDHEN; CDR2 reads SYDVKM. The CDR3 is 14 amino acids. The CDR3 coding sequence is TGTGCCTGCAGGCCGGGACAGACATACAATGAGCAGTTCTTC. Translation gives CACRPGQTYNEQFF.

The J gene is TRBJ2-5, the V gene TRBV19; 7 bases agree with TRBD1. The CDR3 has 15 residues. Looked up from germline, CDR1 is LNHDA and CDR2 is SQIVND (reference sequence). J was trimmed by 4 bases and V by 3 bases; bases with no gene match: 8. CDR3 protein: CASSIGDRESETQYF. As DNA, the CDR3 is TGTGCCAGTAGTATCGGAGACAGGGAATCAGAGACCCAGTACTTC.

V is TRBV28 and J is TRBJ2-5, with 12 bases identical to TRBD2. Germline loops: CDR1 MDHEN, CDR2 SYDVKM. The CDR3 has 17 residues. The J segment lost 2 bases and the V segment lost 4 bases, leaving 8 bases of the junction unmatched. The CDR3 bases are TGTGCCAGCAGTTCCTCTCGACTAGCGGGGGAACAAGAGACCCAGTACTTC. It codes for CASSSSRLAGEQETQYF. The full variable domain, with the rest looked up from reference TRBV28 and TRBJ2-5, is DVKVTQSSRYLVKRTGEKVFLECVQDMDHENMFWYRQDPGLGLRLIYFSYDVKMKEKGDIPEGYSVSREKKERFSLILESASTNQTSMYLCASSSSRLAGEQETQYFGPGTRLLVL.

The chain has TRBV12-3 or TRBV12-4 and TRBJ1-2; D not resolved. The length of the CDR3 is 13 residues. V dropped 7 bases and J dropped 4 bases, with 13 bases sitting between them. The CDR3 DNA reads TGTGCCAGCAATCTTAACGGGGTCTATGGCTACACCTTC. Amino acid sequence: CASNLNGVYGYTF.

J is TRBJ1-4 and V is TRBV2, with D unclear. Looked up from germline, CDR1 is SNHLY and CDR2 is FYNNEI. The CDR3 totals 15 residues. V gave up 2 bases and J gave up 4 bases, with 11 bases separating them. The CDR3 DNA sequence: TGTGCCAGCAGTGAAAGGAGGCAGATTAATGAAAAACTGTTTTTT. This gives the protein CASSERRQINEKLFF.

This clone occurred once. The genes are TRBV18 and TRBJ1-2; no clear D. Germline V gene data show CDR1 as KGHSH and CDR2 as LQKENI. Trimming cost V 3 bases and J 3 bases, with 8 bases left between them. This CDR3 is built from 13 residues. The CDR3 spells CASSPMADYGYTF. CDR3 bases: TGTGCCAGCTCACCCATGGCGGACTATGGCTACACCTTC.

The chain carries TRBV12-3 or TRBV12-4 and TRBJ1-2; 9 bases fit TRBD1. This CDR3 has 13 residues. Germline trimming cut 6 bases from V and 5 bases from J; bases unmatched to any gene: 4. For the CDR3, the DNA is TGTGCCAGCAGGAGCGGGACAGGGTATGGCTACACCTTC. It is translated as CASRSGTGYGYTF.

The chain recombines TRBV5-1 with TRBJ2-5, with 8 positions matching TRBD1. Germline assignment: CDR1 SGHRS and CDR2 YFSETQ. The CDR3 has 14 residues. The V and J ends lost 1 base and 4 bases, in that order; junction bases with no gene match: 3. The CDR3 spells CASSLSGQAETQYF. The DNA of the CDR3 is TGCGCCAGCAGCTTGTCGGGACAGGCAGAGACCCAGTACTTC.